Listed below are T cell receptor beta chains from one sample, sequenced in a study of beta chain features in type 1 diabetes. TCRdb keeps only in-frame clones here, not all; method: immunoSEQ multiplex PCR. The data hold almost 350,000 clones, with less than 20% observed a single time. The sample consisted of naive CD4+ T cells from blood. These TCRs come from a woman aged 18-29 years in good health. Each CDR3 is given without its conserved first and last residue. Each record gives: CDR3 protein, V gene, J gene.

CDR3 protein: ASSLIGQGYGYT; V gene: TRBV5-1; J gene: TRBJ1-2
CDR3 protein: ASSLDSYQETQY; V gene: TRBV7-2; J gene: TRBJ2-5
CDR3 protein: ASSQDLSGGSNQPQH; V gene: TRBV4-3; J gene: TRBJ1-5
CDR3 protein: ASSQRDNEQF; V gene: TRBV11-2; J gene: TRBJ2-1
CDR3 protein: AWRLAGATGELF; V gene: TRBV30; J gene: TRBJ2-2
CDR3 protein: ATGTSGHYEQY; V gene: TRBV7-2; J gene: TRBJ2-7
CDR3 protein: ASSAQVMNTEAF; V gene: TRBV9; J gene: TRBJ1-1
CDR3 protein: ASSDRGLTEAF; V gene: TRBV27; J gene: TRBJ1-1
CDR3 protein: TSSPSTAENEKLF; V gene: TRBV1; J gene: TRBJ1-4
CDR3 protein: ASSQQGYEAF; V gene: TRBV5-1; J gene: TRBJ1-1
CDR3 protein: ASSLGPGSLH; V gene: TRBV7-8; J gene: TRBJ1-6
CDR3 protein: AWSPGLTDTQY; V gene: TRBV30; J gene: TRBJ2-3
CDR3 protein: SASGGSGGVWY; V gene: TRBV29-1; J gene: TRBJ2-5
CDR3 protein: ASSVGGAGGYT; V gene: TRBV9; J gene: TRBJ1-2
CDR3 protein: ASSYGAGVHEKLF; V gene: TRBV6-5; J gene: TRBJ1-4
CDR3 protein: ASGRGRQRAETQY; V gene: TRBV12-5; J gene: TRBJ2-5
CDR3 protein: ASSLGTGGYEQY; V gene: TRBV5-4; J gene: TRBJ2-7
CDR3 protein: AGGSGSSGANVLT; V gene: TRBV7-9; J gene: TRBJ2-6
CDR3 protein: ASSLAVATYEQY; V gene: TRBV7-8; J gene: TRBJ2-7
CDR3 protein: ASGRGSQETQY; V gene: TRBV9; J gene: TRBJ2-5
CDR3 protein: ASSSDMTNTGELF; V gene: TRBV7-2; J gene: TRBJ2-2
CDR3 protein: ASSRQGNQPQH; V gene: TRBV28; J gene: TRBJ1-5
CDR3 protein: SAWRTGEVY; V gene: TRBV20-1; J gene: TRBJ2-7
CDR3 protein: ASSSPTSGGRDTQY; V gene: TRBV7-3; J gene: TRBJ2-3
CDR3 protein: ASSPQGSTDTQY; V gene: TRBV11-3; J gene: TRBJ2-3
CDR3 protein: ASSFDRPPYNEQF; V gene: TRBV5-1; J gene: TRBJ2-1
CDR3 protein: AWNLETVRTEAF; V gene: TRBV30; J gene: TRBJ1-1
CDR3 protein: AWSGSGRGYGYT; V gene: TRBV30; J gene: TRBJ1-2
CDR3 protein: SVEGTYEQY; V gene: TRBV29-1; J gene: TRBJ2-7
CDR3 protein: ASTLGTGGQSPLH; V gene: TRBV27; J gene: TRBJ1-6
CDR3 protein: ASSSTGRKPPGNTIY; V gene: TRBV13; J gene: TRBJ1-3
CDR3 protein: ASSLFPNQPQH; V gene: TRBV5-1; J gene: TRBJ1-5
CDR3 protein: AWSVRRGYEQF; V gene: TRBV30; J gene: TRBJ2-1
CDR3 protein: AISPGQGGNEQF; V gene: TRBV10-3; J gene: TRBJ2-1
CDR3 protein: ASSDLAGVSYEQY; V gene: TRBV2; J gene: TRBJ2-7
CDR3 protein: ASNAWGEIDTEAF; V gene: TRBV5-6; J gene: TRBJ1-1
CDR3 protein: ASSVSGRGSYEQY; V gene: TRBV2; J gene: TRBJ2-7
CDR3 protein: ASSLSPSSGRVDEQY; V gene: TRBV7-9; J gene: TRBJ2-7
CDR3 protein: ASRKQGSGYGYT; V gene: TRBV4-1; J gene: TRBJ1-2